This entry lists 25 T cell receptor beta chains sequenced from one sample in a study of cytomegalovirus exposure and HLA in healthy donors. Researchers ran the PCR with 60 Vbeta and 13 Jbeta primers. This table comes from immunoSEQ multiplex PCR, and its TCRdb copy is limited to in-frame clones, with some not included. The table has 100,000 or so clones, approximately 68% seen once. Sequenced input: PBMCs. The receptors come from a woman aged 18-30 years in good health and CMV-seropositive.

This clone was seen a handful of times. The chain recombines TRBV10-3 with TRBJ2-3; 9 positions match TRBD1. J lost 3 bases, V lost 6 bases, and 4 bases had no gene match. The CDR3 length is 14 residues. Germline V CDR1 and CDR2: ENHRY, SYGVKD. CDR3 sequence reads: CAISRDRETDTQYF. As DNA, the CDR3 is TGTGCCATCAGCCGGGACAGGGAGACAGATACGCAGTATTTT.

The CDR3 DNA reads as TGTGCCAGTAGTCCCGCCGGGACAGCCAACACTGAAGCTTTCTTT. Residues: CASSPAGTANTEAFF. The genes are TRBV19 and TRBJ1-1; 7 nucleotides agree with TRBD1. This CDR3 region has 15 residues. Germline CDR1 and CDR2: LNHDA and SQIVND (reference sequence). The ends lost 5 bases at V and 2 bases at J; junction bases unmatched: 8. The full variable domain, completed using reference TRBV19 and TRBJ1-1, is DGGITQSPKYLFRKEGQNVTLSCEQNLNHDAMYWYRQDPGQGLRLIYYSQIVNDFQKGDIAEGYSVSREKKESFPLTVTSAQKNPTAFYLCASSPAGTANTEAFFGQGTRLTVV.

This clone was recorded only once. The chain employs TRBV15 and TRBJ2-5; 8 bases map to TRBD1. Trimming cost V 3 bases and J 3 bases; bases outside gene matches: 6. The V gene's germline CDR1 is LNHNV and CDR2 YYDKDF (reference sequence). This CDR3 contains 15 residues. The CDR3 region has the DNA TGTGCCACCAGCAGGCCTCAGGGGGCGAAAGAGACCCAGTACTTC. This translates into CATSRPQGAKETQYF. The complete variable domain, with remaining parts taken from reference TRBV15 and TRBJ2-5, reads DAMVIQNPRYQVTQFGKPVTLSCSQTLNHNVMYWYQQKSSQAPKLLFHYYDKDFNNEADTPDNFQSRRPNTSFCFLDIRSPGLGDTAMYLCATSRPQGAKETQYFGPGTRLLVL.

The genes are TRBV19 and TRBJ2-7, with a possible D match to TRBD1 (5 bases). This CDR3 is built from 17 residues. Germline lookup yields CDR1 LNHDA and CDR2 SQIVND (reference sequence). Trimming shortened V by 5 bases and J by 2 bases, and 22 bases separated the two germline ends. The CDR3 sequence is CASSRPQGGKPTYEQYF. The CDR3 nucleotides are TGTGCCAGTAGTCGACCGCAGGGTGGAAAACCCACCTACGAGCAGTACTTC.

This sequence joins TRBV9 and TRBJ2-1; 7 bases align to TRBD1. The CDR3 is 15 residues long. The V gene end was trimmed by 2 bases and the J gene end by 4 bases; junction bases not matched to a gene: 6. CDR1 SGDLS and CDR2 YYNGEE come from the germline V gene. The CDR3 sequence is CASSVRDSAYNEQFF. CDR3 DNA sequence: TGTGCCAGCAGCGTCCGGGACAGCGCTTACAATGAGCAGTTCTTC.

The chain is built from TRBV21-1 and TRBJ1-1; the table gives TRBD1 as D, unverified against the DNA. TRBV21-1 is a pseudogene locus. The CDR3 sequence is 15 residues long. CDR3 nucleotides: TGTGCCAGCAGCTCTCCTTGGGATACCGGGACAGGGTCTTTCTTT. Its translation: CASSSPWDTGTGSFF.

The chain carries TRBV18 and TRBJ2-2; D may be TRBD1 (6 bases). CDR3 length equals 16 residues. CDR1 KGHSH and CDR2 LQKENI come from the germline V gene. V lost 2 bases, J lost 4 bases, and 14 bases lay in between. The CDR3, as DNA: TGTGCCAGCTCACCAACGGGCAGGGGAAGCACCGGGGAGCTGTTTTTT. Protein sequence: CASSPTGRGSTGELFF.

This clone was found once. The rearrangement joins TRBV18 to TRBJ1-5; no firm D call. CDR3 size: 17 residues. Trimming took 3 bases from V and 0 from J, leaving 15 bases between them. CDR1 and CDR2 (germline): KGHSH, LQKENI. For the CDR3, the DNA is TGTGCCAGCTCACCCCTGGGGAGGACGGATAGCAATCAGCCCCAGCATTTT. Residues: CASSPLGRTDSNQPQHF.

This clone showed up just once. The genes are TRBV27 and TRBJ2-5, with TRBD2 as a possible D gene (5 bases). This CDR3 has 15 amino acids. Germline V gene lookup returns CDR1 MNHEY and CDR2 SMNVEV (reference sequence). With 2 bases removed from V and 5 bases from J, the gap between germline ends came to 15 bases. The CDR3 protein is CASSLGPQRGETQYF. The CDR3 bases are TGTGCCAGCAGTTTAGGTCCCCAGCGAGGGGAGACCCAGTACTTC.

This chain joins TRBV27 and TRBJ2-2; D gene uncertain. Trimming left V 5 bases short and J 8 bases short, with 9 bases between. From germline, CDR1 is MNHEY and CDR2 SMNVEV (reference sequence). The CDR3 sequence is 12 residues long. The CDR3 reads CASSPRAGELFF. For the CDR3, the DNA is TGTGCCAGCAGTCCACGAGCAGGGGAGCTGTTTTTT.

A few counts support this clone. The chain combines TRBV30 with TRBJ1-1; D possibly corresponds to TRBD1 (6 bases). V was cut by 2 bases and J by 9 bases, with 13 bases left in between. CDR3 length: 12 residues. Germline V lookup: CDR1 GTSNPN, CDR2 SVGIG (reference sequence). This CDR3 reads CAWSQGSWKAFF. The CDR3 region has the DNA TGTGCCTGGAGTCAGGGGTCATGGAAAGCTTTCTTT.

V gene TRBV28 combines with J gene TRBJ1-4, with D maybe TRBD1 (5 bases). CDR3 length equals 12 residues. Trimming shortened V by 2 bases and J by 7 bases, and 5 bases separated the two germline ends. Per the germline V gene, CDR1 is MDHEN and CDR2 is SYDVKM. The CDR3 nucleotides are TGTGCCAGCAGTTTAGGGGCTGAAAAACTGTTTTTT. Its protein is CASSLGAEKLFF.

The V gene is TRBV7-2, the J gene TRBJ1-5, with TRBD1 identical over 7 bases. The V gene end was trimmed by 0 bases and the J gene end by 3 bases; junction bases not matched to a gene: 5. Germline V gives CDR1 SGHTA, CDR2 FQGNSA. The CDR3 runs 16 residues. CDR3 coding DNA: TGTGCCAGCAGCTTAGCCGGCAGGGGGACCAATCAGCCCCAGCATTTT. It codes for CASSLAGRGTNQPQHF.

The genes are TRBV2 and TRBJ2-6, with 10 bases that match TRBD1. The CDR3 extends over 17 amino acids. The germline V gene encodes CDR1 SNHLY and CDR2 FYNNEI. V dropped 5 bases and J dropped 1; count of bases not matched to a gene: 5. Written as DNA, the CDR3 is TGTGCCAGCAGTACCCGGGACAGGGGATCTGGGGCCAACGTCCTGACTTTC. It codes for CASSTRDRGSGANVLTF.

This clone showed up just a few times. The rearrangement joins TRBV7-7 to TRBJ2-1; TRBD2 matches 12 bases. Germline values: CDR1 SSHAT, CDR2 FNYEAQ (reference sequence). The CDR3 has 15 amino acids. V trimming: 1 base; J trimming: 7 bases; junction bases outside the gene matches: 2. The CDR3 sequence: CASSLGLAGVNEQFF. The CDR3 region has the DNA TGTGCCAGCAGCTTAGGACTAGCGGGAGTAAATGAGCAGTTCTTC.

In its sample, this clone was seen a few times. The CDR3 loop reads CASSRVRGSGTQYF. CDR3 in DNA: TGTGCCAGCAGTCGCGTAAGGGGTTCGGGGACCCAGTACTTC. This chain connects TRBV5-6 to TRBJ2-5, with D possibly matching TRBD1 (5 bases). The CDR3 covers 14 residues. The germline V gene encodes CDR1 SGHDT and CDR2 YYEEEE. Trimming removed 5 bases from V and 7 bases from J, with 18 bases in between.

The chain joins TRBV10-3 to TRBJ2-3; 8 nucleotides line up with TRBD1. This CDR3 region has 15 residues. Germline V gives CDR1 ENHRY, CDR2 SYGVKD. After removal of 7 bases from V and 6 bases from J, the junction contained 12 bases not matched to a gene. This CDR3 reads CAINSGQGARDTQYF. Here the CDR3 DNA reads TGTGCCATCAATTCCGGGCAGGGGGCGCGGGATACGCAGTATTTT.

This clone was counted once. The junction differs from germline at one of its ends, possibly a read error. The J gene is TRBJ2-5, the V gene TRBV7-7; a possible D gene is TRBD1 (6 bases). Germline V gives CDR1 SSHAT, CDR2 FNYEAQ (reference sequence). CDR3 length: 14 residues. The CDR3 DNA sequence: TGTGCTAGCAGCTTACAGGGAATCCAAGAGACCCAGTACTTC. Encoded protein: CASSLQGIQETQYF.

The gene calls are TRBV5-4 and TRBJ2-5, with 11 bases identical to TRBD2. Trimming at V came to 3 bases and at J to 0 bases, leaving 7 bases not matched to a gene. The length of the CDR3 is 17 residues. From germline, CDR1 is SGHNT and CDR2 YYREEE (reference sequence). The DNA of the CDR3 is TGTGCCAGCAGCTCGCTACTAGCGGGGGTCAACCAAGAGACCCAGTACTTC. This encodes CASSSLLAGVNQETQYF.

This chain uses TRBV30 with TRBJ1-1; the D gene is possibly TRBD1 (6 bases). Germline CDR1 and CDR2: GTSNPN and SVGIG (reference sequence). Trimming shortened V by 1 base and J by 1 base, and 10 bases separated the two germline ends. The CDR3 sequence is 14 residues long. Here the CDR3 DNA reads TGTGCCTGGAGTGGTACAGGGAGGAACACTGAAGCTTTCTTT. As protein: CAWSGTGRNTEAFF.

Here the CDR3 DNA reads TGTGCCAGCTCACCAGCGGGAGAGGGCACCGGGGAGCTGTTTTTT. Translating it yields CASSPAGEGTGELFF. J is TRBJ2-2 and V is TRBV18; 7 nucleotides line up with TRBD2. After removal of 2 bases from V and 4 bases from J, the junction contained 4 bases not matched to a gene. Per germline, CDR1 KGHSH and CDR2 LQKENI. The CDR3 is 15 amino acids.

This clone was observed a single time. The chain combines TRBV9 with TRBJ2-7, with 9 bases identical to TRBD1. This CDR3 comprises 16 residues. The junction had 10 bases not matched to a gene; V was cut back by 3 bases and J by 3 bases. Per germline, CDR1 SGDLS and CDR2 YYNGEE. CDR3 loop: CASSAENRGRIYEQYF. The CDR3 coding sequence is TGTGCCAGCAGCGCCGAAAACAGGGGGCGCATCTACGAGCAGTACTTC.

The chain joins TRBV18 to TRBJ1-1; 7 bases fit TRBD1. The CDR3 has 15 residues. With 4 bases clipped from V and 7 bases from J, the junction kept 12 bases outside the gene matches. Germline CDR1 and CDR2: KGHSH and LQKENI. The CDR3 loop reads CASSLAGGDYYEAFF. CDR3 nucleotides: TGTGCCAGCTCACTAGCAGGGGGTGACTATTATGAAGCTTTCTTT. Combining the CDR3 with reference TRBV18 and TRBJ1-1 gives the whole variable domain NAGVMQNPRHLVRRRGQEARLRCSPMKGHSHVYWYRQLPEEGLKFMVYLQKENIIDESGMPKERFSAEFPKEGPSILRIQQVVRGDSAAYFCASSLAGGDYYEAFFGQGTRLTVV.

The chain carries TRBV7-2 and TRBJ2-1; no firm D call. The CDR3 has 11 amino acids. V was shortened by 5 bases and J by 8 bases, with 7 bases between the two germline ends. The germline V gene has CDR1 SGHTA and CDR2 FQGNSA. The CDR3 DNA reads TGTGCCAGCAGCCGTGTTGATGAGCAGTTCTTC. As protein: CASSRVDEQFF.

CDR3 nucleotide sequence: TGTGCCAGCAGCGCGGAATCCTACGAGCAGTACTTC. This translates into CASSAESYEQYF. V usage is TRBV2 and J usage is TRBJ2-7; D ambiguous. Deletions cut 6 bases from V and 1 base from J, with 7 bases between. The CDR3 contains 12 residues. Germline CDR1 is SNHLY and CDR2 is FYNNEI.